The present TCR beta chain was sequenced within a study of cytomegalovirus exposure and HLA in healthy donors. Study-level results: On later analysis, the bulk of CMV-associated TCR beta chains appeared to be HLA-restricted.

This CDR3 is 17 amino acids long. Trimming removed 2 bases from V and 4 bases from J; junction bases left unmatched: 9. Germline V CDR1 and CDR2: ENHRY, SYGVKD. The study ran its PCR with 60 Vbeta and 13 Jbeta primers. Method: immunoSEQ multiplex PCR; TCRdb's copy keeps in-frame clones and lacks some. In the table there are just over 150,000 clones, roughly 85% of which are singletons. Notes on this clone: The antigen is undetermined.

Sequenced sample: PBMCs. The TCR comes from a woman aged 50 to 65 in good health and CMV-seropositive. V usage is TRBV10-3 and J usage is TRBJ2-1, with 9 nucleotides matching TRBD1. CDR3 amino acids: CAISERMPGQGYNEQFF. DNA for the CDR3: TGTGCCATCAGTGAGCGCATGCCGGGACAGGGATACAATGAGCAGTTCTTC.